These 23 T cell receptor beta chains were sequenced from one sample in a study of blood T cell repertoires in COVID-19. Sequenced by immunoSEQ multiplex PCR; TCRdb stores in-frame clones only, minus some. The sample yields nearly 90,000 clones, approximately 89% seen once. The sequenced sample was peripheral blood. These TCRs come from a man at least 80 years old with acute or convalescent COVID-19.

This sequence joins TRBV9 and TRBJ1-4; possible D gene TRBD1, 5 bases. The V gene's germline CDR1 is SGDLS and CDR2 YYNGEE. This CDR3 spans 15 amino acids. The V end lost 0 bases, the J end lost 7 bases, and 13 bases lay between the germline ends. The CDR3 spells CASSVDASGGEKLFF. The CDR3 DNA reads as TGTGCCAGCAGCGTAGATGCTTCCGGGGGTGAAAAACTGTTTTTT. Full variable domain (outside the CDR3, taken from reference TRBV9 and TRBJ1-4): DSGVTQTPKHLITATGQRVTLRCSPRSGDLSVYWYQQSLDQGLQFLIQYYNGEERAKGNILERFSAQQFPDLHSELNLSSLELGDSALYFCASSVDASGGEKLFFGSGTQLSVL.

This rearrangement joins TRBV18 to TRBJ2-7; the D is unclear. There are 14 residues in the CDR3. Trimming removed 3 bases from V and 2 bases from J, with 11 bases in between. Germline values: CDR1 KGHSH, CDR2 LQKENI. CDR3 protein: CASSPPKEPYEQYF. DNA of the CDR3: TGTGCCAGCTCACCTCCCAAGGAGCCCTACGAGCAGTACTTC.

V and J are TRBV7-3 and TRBJ2-2; 9 bases agree with TRBD1. CDR3 size: 16 residues. The V gene's germline CDR1 is SGHTA and CDR2 FQGTGA. V lost 3 bases, J lost 4 bases, and 6 bases stayed unmatched. Written as DNA, the CDR3 is TGTGCCAGCAGCTTTGAGGGACAGGGAATCACCGGGGAGCTGTTTTTT. Translated, it gives CASSFEGQGITGELFF.

This clone was counted a few times. The CDR3 bases are TGTGCCAGCACCGATCCGGGACAGGCTTTAACCGGCTACACCTTC. Protein product: CASTDPGQALTGYTF. The rearrangement links TRBV9 to TRBJ1-2; 8 bases line up with TRBD1. V shed 6 bases and J 8 bases; nucleotides not matched to a gene: 15. Germline V gene sequence: CDR1 SGDLS, CDR2 YYNGEE. The CDR3 totals 15 residues.

This clone was recorded once. The chain recombines TRBV4-2 with TRBJ2-2; TRBD2 might be the D (6 bases). CDR1 and CDR2 (germline): LGHNA, YNFKEQ. Between the trimmed V and J ends, which lost 0 bases and 0 bases, there was a span of 8 bases. There are 16 residues in the CDR3. CDR3 in DNA: TGTGCCAGCAGCCAAGAGCGGGGTCCGAACACCGGGGAGCTGTTTTTT. Translated: CASSQERGPNTGELFF.

The V and J genes are TRBV5-5 and TRBJ1-2; 8 bases are a match to TRBD1. There are 15 residues in the CDR3. J was trimmed by 1 base and V by 1 base; bases with no gene match: 3. Germline CDR1 and CDR2: SGHKS and YYEKEE (reference sequence). The CDR3 DNA is TGTGCCAGCAGCTTGACAGGGGGATATAACTATGGCTACACCTTC. It translates to CASSLTGGYNYGYTF. The variable domain in full, with the rest retrieved from reference TRBV5-5 and TRBJ1-2, is DAGVTQSPTHLIKTRGQQVTLRCSPISGHKSVSWYQQVLGQGPQFIFQYYEKEERGRGNFPDRFSARQFPNYSSELNVNALLLGDSALYLCASSLTGGYNYGYTFGSGTRLTVV.

In nucleotides, the CDR3 is TGTGCCAGCAGCCCAGGGACAGGGGCCGGAGGAAACACCATATATTTT. Translated, it gives CASSPGTGAGGNTIYF. V usage is TRBV7-9 and J usage is TRBJ1-3, with 10 bases aligning to TRBD1. In germline, CDR1 is SEHNR, CDR2 FQNEAQ (reference sequence). The V segment lost 5 bases and the J segment 4 bases; nucleotides outside the gene matches: 8. This CDR3 is 16 amino acids long. Full variable domain (outside the CDR3, taken from reference TRBV7-9 and TRBJ1-3): DTGVSQNPRHKITKRGQNVTFRCDPISEHNRLYWYRQTLGQGPEFLTYFQNEAQLEKSRLLSDRFSAERPKGSFSTLEIQRTEQGDSAMYLCASSPGTGAGGNTIYFGEGSWLTVV.

Details on this clone: The same CDR3 is also encoded by other DNA sequences in this sample. This chain joins TRBV28 and TRBJ1-2; tentatively, D is TRBD1 (6 bases). CDR1 MDHEN and CDR2 SYDVKM come from the germline V gene. Trimming stripped 6 bases from V and 5 bases from J, with 10 bases between. The length of the CDR3 is 12 residues. The CDR3 reads CASSSTGYGYTF. CDR3 DNA sequence: TGTGCCAGCAGCTCGACAGGTTATGGCTACACCTTC.

As concerns this clone: The same CDR3 also results from other DNA sequences found in this sample. The gene calls are TRBV19 and TRBJ2-2, with TRBD1 as a possible D gene (5 bases). Trimming shortened V by 6 bases and J by 2 bases, and 16 bases separated the two germline ends. CDR1 is LNHDA, CDR2 SQIVND, per germline (reference sequence). The CDR3 is 16 amino acids. Here the CDR3 reads CASRMGQNLNTGELFF. CDR3 bases: TGTGCCAGTAGGATGGGGCAAAACCTAAACACCGGGGAGCTGTTTTTT.

V gene TRBV20-1 combines with J gene TRBJ2-7, with D unresolved. CDR1 and CDR2 (germline): DFQATT, SNEGSKA (reference sequence). CDR3 size: 10 residues. Trimming took 2 bases from V and 7 from J, leaving 6 bases between them. The CDR3 nucleotides are TGCAGTGCTAGAAATATTGAGCAGTACTTC. Protein: CSARNIEQYF.

V and J are TRBV7-2 and TRBJ1-1, with D possibly TRBD1 on 5 matching bases. The CDR3 is 14 residues long. V lost 4 bases, J lost 2 bases, and 11 bases lay in between. The V gene's germline CDR1 is SGHTA and CDR2 FQGNSA. The CDR3 nucleotides are TGTGCCAGCAGCTCGAGACAGATTAACACTGAAGCTTTCTTT. Protein: CASSSRQINTEAFF.

The chain combines TRBV27 with TRBJ2-7, with 9 bases fitting TRBD1. Germline CDR1 is MNHEY and CDR2 is SMNVEV (reference sequence). With 5 bases clipped from V and 6 bases from J, the junction kept 8 bases outside the gene matches. This CDR3 has 14 residues. CDR3 loop: CASSQGTGSGEQYF. CDR3 sequence (DNA): TGTGCCAGCAGTCAAGGGACAGGGAGCGGCGAGCAGTACTTC.

J is TRBJ2-4 and V is TRBV24-1, with D maybe TRBD1 (5 bases). CDR1 is KGHDR and CDR2 is SFDVKD in the germline V gene. CDR3 length: 14 amino acids. V gave up 6 bases and J gave up 4 bases, with 12 bases separating them. The CDR3 bases are TGTGCCACCAGTTATAAAGACAGAAAAAACATTCAGTACTTC. Protein product: CATSYKDRKNIQYF.

The rearrangement joins TRBV7-8 to TRBJ1-4; 7 positions match TRBD1. V lost 5 bases, J lost 5 bases, and 8 bases stayed unmatched. This CDR3 spans 15 amino acids. Germline V gene data show CDR1 as SGHVS and CDR2 as FQNEAQ. In DNA form, the CDR3 reads TGTGCCAGCAGCCGAGAAGGGACAGCGAATGAAAAACTGTTTTTT. This translates into CASSREGTANEKLFF.

This clone occurred once. The chain has TRBV12-5 and TRBJ1-5; tentative D call: TRBD1 (5 bases). V was clipped by 7 bases and J by 2 bases, with 9 bases between them. CDR1 is LGHNT, CDR2 FRNRAP, per germline. The CDR3 runs to 13 residues. The CDR3 coding sequence is TGTGCTAGTGCAGGGTCAGGCAATCAGCCCCAGCATTTT. Translating gives CASAGSGNQPQHF.

V usage is TRBV18 and J usage is TRBJ2-5; 10 bases align to TRBD1. In germline, CDR1 is KGHSH, CDR2 LQKENI. V lost 2 bases, J lost 4 bases, and 7 bases stayed unmatched. CDR3 length equals 16 residues. CDR3 DNA sequence: TGTGCCAGCTCACCAAGTCGGGACAGGGGAGGAGAGACCCAGTACTTC. Its protein is CASSPSRDRGGETQYF.

The V call is TRBV4-1, the J call TRBJ2-7, with 9 bases fitting TRBD1. J was trimmed by 2 bases and V by 6 bases; bases with no gene match: 11. This CDR3 spans 16 amino acids. The germline gives CDR1 MGHRA, CDR2 YSYEKL. The CDR3 nucleotides are TGCGCCAGCAGTCTAACACCGGGACAGGGAGCCTACGAGCAGTACTTC. Protein: CASSLTPGQGAYEQYF.

This chain links TRBV12-3 or TRBV12-4 with TRBJ1-2; perhaps TRBD1 as D (5 bases). Between the trimmed V and J ends, which lost 3 bases and 8 bases, there was a span of 13 bases. The CDR3 runs 13 residues. CDR3: CASSFRQTDGYTF. DNA of the CDR3: TGTGCCAGCAGTTTCCGACAGACCGACGGCTACACCTTC.

On this clone itself: A read error may account for a junction end that differs from germline. This sequence joins TRBV19 and TRBJ1-2; D may be TRBD1 (5 bases). Germline CDR1 is LNHDA and CDR2 is SQIVND (reference sequence). The CDR3 spans 14 residues. As DNA, the CDR3 is TGTGCCAGCAGTATAGGATGGGGCTACTATGGCTACACCTTC. This sequence encodes CASSIGWGYYGYTF.

V is TRBV7-8 and J is TRBJ1-6; tentatively, D is TRBD1 (5 bases). CDR1 and CDR2 (germline): SGHVS, FQNEAQ. CDR3 length: 13 amino acids. Trimming left V 3 bases short and J 9 bases short, with 9 bases between. The DNA for the CDR3 is TGTGCCAGCAGCTTTGGCAGGGCTTCACCCCTCCACTTT. This sequence encodes CASSFGRASPLHF.

The chain joins TRBV2 to TRBJ1-1, with 7 bases identical to TRBD1. This CDR3 comprises 14 residues. Trimming took 6 bases from V and 0 from J; bases not matched to a gene: 4. Per germline, CDR1 SNHLY and CDR2 FYNNEI. The CDR3 coding sequence is TGTGCCAGCAGGGGACAGCGGATGAACACTGAAGCTTTCTTT. Its protein is CASRGQRMNTEAFF. Looking up the rest from reference TRBV2 and TRBJ1-1 gives the full variable domain: EPEVTQTPSHQVTQMGQEVILRCVPISNHLYFYWYRQILGQKVEFLVSFYNNEISEKSEIFDDQFSVERPDGSNFTLKIRSTKLEDSAMYFCASRGQRMNTEAFFGQGTRLTVV.

The V gene is TRBV10-3, the J gene TRBJ1-5; no reliable D call. The V end was cut by 7 bases, the J end by 5 bases, with 12 bases between. This CDR3 region has 13 residues. Germline assignment: CDR1 ENHRY and CDR2 SYGVKD. CDR3 in amino acids: CAINGEGDQPQHF. The CDR3 nucleotides read TGTGCCATCAACGGGGAGGGAGATCAGCCCCAGCATTTT.

The rearrangement links TRBV19 to TRBJ1-2, with D unclear. V dropped 7 bases and J dropped 0 bases, with 3 bases sitting between them. The CDR3 covers 11 residues. Germline CDR1 is LNHDA and CDR2 is SQIVND (reference sequence). The CDR3 loop reads CASTANYGYTF. The CDR3 bases are TGTGCCAGTACAGCTAACTATGGCTACACCTTC.